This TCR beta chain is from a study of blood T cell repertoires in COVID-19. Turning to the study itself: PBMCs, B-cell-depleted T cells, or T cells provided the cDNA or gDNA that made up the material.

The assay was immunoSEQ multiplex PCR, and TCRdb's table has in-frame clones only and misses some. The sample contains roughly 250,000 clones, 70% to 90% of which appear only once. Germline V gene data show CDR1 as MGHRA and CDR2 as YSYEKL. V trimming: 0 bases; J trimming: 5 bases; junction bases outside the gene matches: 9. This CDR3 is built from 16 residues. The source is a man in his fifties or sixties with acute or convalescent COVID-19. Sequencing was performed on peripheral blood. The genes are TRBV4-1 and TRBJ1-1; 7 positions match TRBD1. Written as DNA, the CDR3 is TGCGCCAGCAGCCAAGATCTCGCCAGGGGGAGGACTGAAGCTTTCTTT. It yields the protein CASSQDLARGRTEAFF.